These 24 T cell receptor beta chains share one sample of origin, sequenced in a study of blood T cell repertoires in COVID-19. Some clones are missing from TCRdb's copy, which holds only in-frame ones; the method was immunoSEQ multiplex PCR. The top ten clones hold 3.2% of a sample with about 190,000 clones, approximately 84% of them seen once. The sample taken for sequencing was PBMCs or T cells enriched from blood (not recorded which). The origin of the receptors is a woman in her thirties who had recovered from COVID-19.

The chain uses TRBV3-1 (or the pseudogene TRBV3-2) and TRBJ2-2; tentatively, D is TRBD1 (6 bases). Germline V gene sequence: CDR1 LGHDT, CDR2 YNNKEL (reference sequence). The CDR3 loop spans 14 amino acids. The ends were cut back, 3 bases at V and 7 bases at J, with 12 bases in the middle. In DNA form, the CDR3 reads TGTGCCAGCAGCCATAGGAGAGGGGGCGGGGAGCTGTTTTTT. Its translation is CASSHRRGGGELFF.

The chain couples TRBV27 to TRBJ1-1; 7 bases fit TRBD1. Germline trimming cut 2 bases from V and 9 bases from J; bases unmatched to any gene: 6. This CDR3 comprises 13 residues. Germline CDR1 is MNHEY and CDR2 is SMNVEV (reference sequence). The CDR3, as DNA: TGTGCCAGCAGTTTAGGTAGACAGGGTAAAGCTTTCTTT. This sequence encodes CASSLGRQGKAFF.

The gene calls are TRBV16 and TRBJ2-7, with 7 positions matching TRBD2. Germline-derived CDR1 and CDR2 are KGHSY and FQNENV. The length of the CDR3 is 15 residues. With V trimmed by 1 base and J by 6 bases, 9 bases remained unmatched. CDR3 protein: CASSQWGGSGSEQYF. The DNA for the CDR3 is TGTGCCAGCAGCCAATGGGGCGGGAGTGGATCCGAGCAGTACTTC.

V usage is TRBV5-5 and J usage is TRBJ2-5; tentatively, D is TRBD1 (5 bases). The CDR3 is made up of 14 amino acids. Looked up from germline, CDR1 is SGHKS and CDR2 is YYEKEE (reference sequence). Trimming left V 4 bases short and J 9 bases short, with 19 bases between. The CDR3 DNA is TGTGCCAGCAGCCCCCAGGGCGAGACGAAGGCCCAGTACTTC. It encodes CASSPQGETKAQYF.

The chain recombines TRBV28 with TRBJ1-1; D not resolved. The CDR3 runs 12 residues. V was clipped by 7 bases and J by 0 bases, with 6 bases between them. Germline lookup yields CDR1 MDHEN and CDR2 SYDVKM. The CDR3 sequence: CASILLNTEAFF. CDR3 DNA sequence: TGTGCCAGCATCTTATTGAACACTGAAGCTTTCTTT.

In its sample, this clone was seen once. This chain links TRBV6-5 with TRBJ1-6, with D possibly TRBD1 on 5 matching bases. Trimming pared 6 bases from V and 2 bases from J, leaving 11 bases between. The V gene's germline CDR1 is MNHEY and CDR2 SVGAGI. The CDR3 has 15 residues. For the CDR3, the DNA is TGTGCCAGCAGGTCGGGGGGTACCTATAATTCACCCCTCCACTTT. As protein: CASRSGGTYNSPLHF.

CDR3: CASSLGGVGAGVYRYTF. DNA for the CDR3: TGTGCCAGCAGTTTAGGTGGGGTGGGGGCTGGCGTATATCGCTACACCTTC. The V gene is TRBV28, the J gene TRBJ1-2; tentatively, D is TRBD1 (6 bases). The germline gives CDR1 MDHEN, CDR2 SYDVKM. This CDR3 spans 17 amino acids. The V gene lost 2 bases and the J gene lost 9 bases, with 25 bases spanning the gap.

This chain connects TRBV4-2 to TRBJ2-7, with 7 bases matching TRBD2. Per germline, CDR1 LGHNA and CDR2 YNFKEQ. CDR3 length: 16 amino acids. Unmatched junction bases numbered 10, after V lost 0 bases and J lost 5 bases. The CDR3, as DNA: TGTGCCAGCAGCCAAGATTCGGGCGGGAGAGGCAACGAGCAGTACTTC. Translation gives CASSQDSGGRGNEQYF.

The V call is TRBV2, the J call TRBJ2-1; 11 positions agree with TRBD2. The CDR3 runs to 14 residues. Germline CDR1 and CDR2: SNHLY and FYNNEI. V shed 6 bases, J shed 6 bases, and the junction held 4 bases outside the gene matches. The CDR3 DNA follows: TGTGCCAGCAGACCCGGACTAGCGGGCAATGAGCAGTTCTTC. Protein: CASRPGLAGNEQFF.

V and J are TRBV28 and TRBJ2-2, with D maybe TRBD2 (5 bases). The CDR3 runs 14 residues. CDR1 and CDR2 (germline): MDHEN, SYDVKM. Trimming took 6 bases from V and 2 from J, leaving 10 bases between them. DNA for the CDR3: TGTGCCAGCAGCCGGGGTAGAAACACCGGGGAGCTGTTTTTT. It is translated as CASSRGRNTGELFF.

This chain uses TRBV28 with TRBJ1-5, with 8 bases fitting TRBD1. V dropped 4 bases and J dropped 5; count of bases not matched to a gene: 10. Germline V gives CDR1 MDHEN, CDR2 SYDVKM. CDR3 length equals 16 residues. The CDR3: CASSSPSRTGHQPQHF. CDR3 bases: TGTGCCAGCAGTTCCCCCTCTAGGACAGGGCATCAGCCCCAGCATTTT.

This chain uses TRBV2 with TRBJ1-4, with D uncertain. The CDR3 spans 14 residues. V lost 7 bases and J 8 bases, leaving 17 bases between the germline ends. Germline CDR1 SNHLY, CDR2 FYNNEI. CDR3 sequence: CASTLTTVGEKLFF. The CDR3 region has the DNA TGTGCCAGCACCTTGACTACGGTCGGGGAAAAACTGTTTTTT.

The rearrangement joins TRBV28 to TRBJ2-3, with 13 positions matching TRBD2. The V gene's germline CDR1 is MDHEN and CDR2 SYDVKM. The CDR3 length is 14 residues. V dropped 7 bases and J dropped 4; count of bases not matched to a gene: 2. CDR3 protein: CASTGTSGADTQYF. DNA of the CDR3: TGTGCCAGCACCGGGACTAGCGGGGCAGATACGCAGTATTTT.

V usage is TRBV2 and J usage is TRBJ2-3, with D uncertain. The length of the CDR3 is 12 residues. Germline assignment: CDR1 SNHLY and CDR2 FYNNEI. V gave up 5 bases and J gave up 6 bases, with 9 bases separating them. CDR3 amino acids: CASSTFGDTQYF. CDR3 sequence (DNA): TGTGCCAGCAGTACCTTCGGGGATACGCAGTATTTT.

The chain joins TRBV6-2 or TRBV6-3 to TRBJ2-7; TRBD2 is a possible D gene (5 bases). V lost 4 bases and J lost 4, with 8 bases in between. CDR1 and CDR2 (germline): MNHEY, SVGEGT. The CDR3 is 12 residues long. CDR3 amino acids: CASSSGMYEQYF. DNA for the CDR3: TGTGCCAGCAGTTCCGGGATGTACGAGCAGTACTTC.

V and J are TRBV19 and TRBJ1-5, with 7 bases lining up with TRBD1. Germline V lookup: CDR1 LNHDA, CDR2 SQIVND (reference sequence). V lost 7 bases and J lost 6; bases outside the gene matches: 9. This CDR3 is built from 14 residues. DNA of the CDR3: TGTGCCAGTACCATTACAGGGGCGGGTCAGCCCCAGCATTTT. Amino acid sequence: CASTITGAGQPQHF.

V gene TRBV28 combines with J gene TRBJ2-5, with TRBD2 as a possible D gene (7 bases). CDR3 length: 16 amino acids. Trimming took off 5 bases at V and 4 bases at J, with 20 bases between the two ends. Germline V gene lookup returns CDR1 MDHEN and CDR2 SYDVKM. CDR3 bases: TGTGCCAGCAGTCCCCGGGTTGGGGGGGCCCTAGAGACCCAGTACTTC. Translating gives CASSPRVGGALETQYF.

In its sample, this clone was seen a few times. CDR3 in DNA: TGTGCCAGCAGCTTAGCGCTGGGACAGGGGGTCGAGCAGTACTTC. Translating gives CASSLALGQGVEQYF. The gene calls are TRBV7-9 and TRBJ2-7; 11 nucleotides match TRBD1. CDR3 length: 15 amino acids. CDR1 and CDR2 (germline): SEHNR, FQNEAQ (reference sequence). V was pared by 0 bases and J by 6 bases, with 4 bases of the junction left unmatched.

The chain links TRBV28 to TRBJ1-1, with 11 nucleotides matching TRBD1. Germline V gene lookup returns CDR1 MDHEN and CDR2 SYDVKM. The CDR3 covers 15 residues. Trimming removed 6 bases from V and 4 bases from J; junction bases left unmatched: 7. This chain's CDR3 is CASRYRTGGFTEAFF. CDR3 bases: TGTGCCAGCAGATACAGGACAGGGGGCTTCACTGAAGCTTTCTTT.

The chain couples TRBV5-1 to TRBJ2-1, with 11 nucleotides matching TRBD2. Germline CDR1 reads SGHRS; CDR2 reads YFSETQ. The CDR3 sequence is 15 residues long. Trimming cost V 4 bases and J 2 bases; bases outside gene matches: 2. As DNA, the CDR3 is TGCGCCAGCAGCCGTAGCGGGGGGGCCTACAATGAGCAGTTCTTC. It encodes CASSRSGGAYNEQFF. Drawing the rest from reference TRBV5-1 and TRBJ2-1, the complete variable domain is KAGVTQTPRYLIKTRGQQVTLSCSPISGHRSVSWYQQTPGQGLQFLFEYFSETQRNKGNFPGRFSGRQFSNSRSEMNVSTLELGDSALYLCASSRSGGAYNEQFFGPGTRLTVL.

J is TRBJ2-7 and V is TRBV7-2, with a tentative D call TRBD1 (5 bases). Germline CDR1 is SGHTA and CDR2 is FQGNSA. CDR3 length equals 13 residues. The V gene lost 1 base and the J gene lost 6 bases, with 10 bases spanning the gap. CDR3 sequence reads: CASSLEGAGEQYF. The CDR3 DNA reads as TGTGCCAGCAGCTTAGAAGGGGCAGGCGAGCAGTACTTC.

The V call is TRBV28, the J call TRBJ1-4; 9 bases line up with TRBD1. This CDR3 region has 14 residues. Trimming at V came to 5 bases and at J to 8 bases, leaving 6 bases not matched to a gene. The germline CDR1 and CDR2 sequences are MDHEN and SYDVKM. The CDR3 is CASSPDRGREKLFF. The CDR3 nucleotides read TGTGCCAGCAGTCCGGACAGGGGAAGGGAAAAACTGTTTTTT.

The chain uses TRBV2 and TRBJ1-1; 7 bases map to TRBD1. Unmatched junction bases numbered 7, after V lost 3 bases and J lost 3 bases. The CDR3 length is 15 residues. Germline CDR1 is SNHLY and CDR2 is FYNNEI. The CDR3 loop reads CASSDAGTVYTEAFF. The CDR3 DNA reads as TGTGCCAGCAGTGATGCCGGGACAGTATACACTGAAGCTTTCTTT.

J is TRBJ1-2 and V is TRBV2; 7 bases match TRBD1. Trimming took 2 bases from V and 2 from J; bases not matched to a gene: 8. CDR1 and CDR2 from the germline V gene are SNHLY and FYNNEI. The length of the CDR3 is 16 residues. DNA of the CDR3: TGTGCCAGCAGTGAATTTTTCCCGGACAGGAACTATGGCTACACCTTC. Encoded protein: CASSEFFPDRNYGYTF.